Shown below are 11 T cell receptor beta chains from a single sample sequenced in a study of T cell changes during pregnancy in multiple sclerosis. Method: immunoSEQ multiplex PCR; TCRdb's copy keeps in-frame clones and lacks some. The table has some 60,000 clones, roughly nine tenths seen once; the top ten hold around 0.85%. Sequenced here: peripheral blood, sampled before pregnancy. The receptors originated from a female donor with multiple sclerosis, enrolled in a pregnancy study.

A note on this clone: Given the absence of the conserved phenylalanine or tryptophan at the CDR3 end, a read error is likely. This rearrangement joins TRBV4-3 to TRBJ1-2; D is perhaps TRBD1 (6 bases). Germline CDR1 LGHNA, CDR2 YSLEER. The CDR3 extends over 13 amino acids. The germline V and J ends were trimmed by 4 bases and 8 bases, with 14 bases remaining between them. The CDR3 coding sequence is TGCGCCAGCAGCCCAAGAAATCAGGGGGGCTACACCCTC. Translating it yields CASSPRNQGGYTL.

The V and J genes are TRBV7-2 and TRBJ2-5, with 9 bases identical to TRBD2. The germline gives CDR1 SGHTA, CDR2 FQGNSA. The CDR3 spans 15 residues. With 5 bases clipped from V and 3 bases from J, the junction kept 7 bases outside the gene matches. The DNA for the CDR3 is TGTGCCAGCAGCGGCGCAGCGGGGGGAAAAGAGACCCAGTACTTC. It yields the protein CASSGAAGGKETQYF.

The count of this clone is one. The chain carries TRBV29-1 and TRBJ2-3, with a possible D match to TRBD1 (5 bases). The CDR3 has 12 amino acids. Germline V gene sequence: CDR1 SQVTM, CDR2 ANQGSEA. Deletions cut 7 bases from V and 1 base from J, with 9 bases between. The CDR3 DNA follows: TGCAGCGCATTACAGGGCACAGATACGCAGTATTTT. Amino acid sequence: CSALQGTDTQYF.

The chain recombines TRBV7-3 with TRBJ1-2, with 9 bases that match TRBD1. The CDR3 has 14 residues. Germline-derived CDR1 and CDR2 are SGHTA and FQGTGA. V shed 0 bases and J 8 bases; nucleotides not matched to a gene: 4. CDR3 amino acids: CASSLTGQGQGYTF. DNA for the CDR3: TGTGCCAGCAGCTTAACGGGACAGGGTCAAGGCTACACCTTC.

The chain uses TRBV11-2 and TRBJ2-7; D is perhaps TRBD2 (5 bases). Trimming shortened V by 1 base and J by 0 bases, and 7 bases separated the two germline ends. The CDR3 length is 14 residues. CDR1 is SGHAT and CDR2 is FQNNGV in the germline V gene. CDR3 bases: TGTGCCAGCAGCTTAGGTGGGAGCTCCTACGAGCAGTACTTC. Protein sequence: CASSLGGSSYEQYF.

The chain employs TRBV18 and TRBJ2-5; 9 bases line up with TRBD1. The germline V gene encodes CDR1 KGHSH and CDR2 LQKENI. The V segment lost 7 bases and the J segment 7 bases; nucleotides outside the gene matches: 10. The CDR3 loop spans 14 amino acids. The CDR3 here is CASFAGQGVGTQYF. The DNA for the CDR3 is TGTGCCAGCTTCGCGGGACAGGGAGTAGGGACCCAGTACTTC.

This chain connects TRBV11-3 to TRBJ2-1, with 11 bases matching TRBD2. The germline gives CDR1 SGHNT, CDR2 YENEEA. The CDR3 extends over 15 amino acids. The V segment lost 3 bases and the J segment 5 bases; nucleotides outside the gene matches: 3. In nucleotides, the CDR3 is TGTGCCAGCAGCTTTAGCGGGGGGGCGAACAATGAGCAGTTCTTC. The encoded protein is CASSFSGGANNEQFF. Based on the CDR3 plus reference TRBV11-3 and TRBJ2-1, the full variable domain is EAGVVQSPRYKIIEKKQPVAFWCNPISGHNTLYWYLQNLGQGPELLIRYENEEAVDDSQLPKDRFSAERLKGVDSTLKIQPAELGDSAVYLCASSFSGGANNEQFFGPGTRLTVL.

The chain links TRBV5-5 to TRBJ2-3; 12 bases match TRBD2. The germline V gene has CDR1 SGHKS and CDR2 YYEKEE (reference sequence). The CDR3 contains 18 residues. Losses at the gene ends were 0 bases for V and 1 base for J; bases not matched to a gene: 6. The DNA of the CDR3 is TGTGCCAGCAGCTTGGCCACTAGCGGGGGGTTTGGCACAGATACGCAGTATTTT. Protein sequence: CASSLATSGGFGTDTQYF.

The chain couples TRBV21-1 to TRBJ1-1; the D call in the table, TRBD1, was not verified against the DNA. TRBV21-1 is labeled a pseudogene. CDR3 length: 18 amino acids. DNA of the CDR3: TGTGCCAGCAGCAATCTTACAAGTCACAGGGGGGTGAACACTGAAGCTTTCTTT. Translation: CASSNLTSHRGVNTEAFF.

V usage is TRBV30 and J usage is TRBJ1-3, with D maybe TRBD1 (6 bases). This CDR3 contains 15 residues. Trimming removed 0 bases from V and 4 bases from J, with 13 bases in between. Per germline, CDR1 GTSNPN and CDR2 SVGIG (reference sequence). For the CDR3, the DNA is TGTGCCTGGAGTGTTAGGCAGGGGAACGGAAACACCATATATTTT. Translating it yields CAWSVRQGNGNTIYF. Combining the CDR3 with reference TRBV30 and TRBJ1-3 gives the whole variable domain SQTIHQWPATLVQPVGSPLSLECTVEGTSNPNLYWYRQAAGRGLQLLFYSVGIGQISSEVPQNLSASRPQDRQFILSSKKLLLSDSGFYLCAWSVRQGNGNTIYFGEGSWLTVV.

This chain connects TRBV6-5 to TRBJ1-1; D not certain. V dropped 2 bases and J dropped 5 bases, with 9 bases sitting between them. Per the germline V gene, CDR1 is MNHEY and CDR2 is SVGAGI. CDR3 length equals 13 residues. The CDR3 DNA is TGTGCCAGCAGTTACCTGGGAGAAACTGAAGCTTTCTTT. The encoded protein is CASSYLGETEAFF.